This passage covers 4 T cell receptor beta chains from one sample sequenced in a study of shared clonotypes between healthy human individuals. Clones were sequenced by immunoSEQ multiplex PCR, and TCRdb holds only the in-frame ones, with some missing. Of a few million clones listed, 85% to 95% are singletons. Sequenced sample: naive CD4+ T cells sorted from blood. This sample's subset: CD45RA+ positively selected. The receptors were gathered from a young man in good health.

This clone was observed a few times. The chain couples TRBV5-4 to TRBJ1-6; 9 bases fit TRBD1. This CDR3 contains 15 residues. J was trimmed by 6 bases and V by 1 base; bases with no gene match: 2. Looked up from germline, CDR1 is SGHNT and CDR2 is YYREEE (reference sequence). The CDR3 coding sequence is TGTGCCAGCAGCTTGCAGACAGGGGGTAATTCACCCCTCCACTTT. Its translation: CASSLQTGGNSPLHF.

The rearrangement joins TRBV4-1 to TRBJ2-1, with D perhaps TRBD1 or TRBD2 (5 bases each). Germline V gives CDR1 MGHRA, CDR2 YSYEKL. The CDR3 totals 14 residues. V shed 7 bases and J shed 6 bases, with 16 bases lying between them. Here the CDR3 reads CASKLEERGNEQFF. CDR3 DNA: TGCGCCAGCAAGTTGGAGGAAAGGGGCAATGAGCAGTTCTTC.

This sequence joins TRBV6-5 and TRBJ2-1, with a tentative D call TRBD1 (6 bases). CDR3 length equals 14 residues. With 6 bases removed from V and 4 bases from J, the gap between germline ends came to 13 bases. CDR1 MNHEY and CDR2 SVGAGI come from the germline V gene. The CDR3 sequence: CASRPQGEYNEQFF. For the CDR3, the DNA is TGTGCCAGCAGGCCACAGGGCGAGTACAATGAGCAGTTCTTC.

The CDR3 protein is CASRVTETAKNIQYF. The CDR3 DNA sequence: TGTGCCAGCAGAGTAACAGAGACAGCCAAAAACATTCAGTACTTC. The gene calls are TRBV6-1 and TRBJ2-4, with D unclear. V was trimmed by 6 bases and J by 0 bases, leaving 12 bases between them. Germline CDR1 reads MNHNS; CDR2 reads SASEGT. The CDR3 has 15 residues.